Presented here are 26 T cell receptor beta chains from one specimen sequenced in a study of blood T cell repertoires in COVID-19. Measured with immunoSEQ multiplex PCR; TCRdb has only the in-frame clones, and not every one. The sample carries approximately 150,000 clones, just over 85% recorded once. Specimen: peripheral blood. These receptor sequences come from an older woman with acute or convalescent COVID-19.

The rearrangement joins TRBV5-6 to TRBJ2-5; 9 bases line up with TRBD2. This CDR3 spans 14 amino acids. Trimming cost V 4 bases and J 5 bases; bases outside gene matches: 6. Germline-derived CDR1 and CDR2 are SGHDT and YYEEEE. CDR3 sequence (DNA): TGTGCCAGCAGCCTGGGGAGCGGGGGGGAGACCCAGTACTTC. It yields the protein CASSLGSGGETQYF.

The rearrangement links TRBV11-2 to TRBJ2-1; 10 bases map to TRBD2. Trimming took 6 bases from V and 4 from J; bases not matched to a gene: 12. This CDR3 is built from 17 residues. CDR1 and CDR2 from the germline V gene are SGHAT and FQNNGV. This CDR3 is CASRLLDGTSAYNEQFF. The CDR3, as DNA: TGTGCCAGCAGGTTACTCGACGGGACTAGCGCATACAATGAGCAGTTCTTC.

The chain recombines TRBV10-2 with TRBJ1-1; D may be TRBD1 (6 bases). The germline CDR1 and CDR2 sequences are WSHSY and SAAADI. The V end was cut by 3 bases, the J end by 11 bases, with 16 bases between. This CDR3 region has 13 residues. CDR3 coding DNA: TGCGCCAGCAGTGATTCAGGACCGGGGGGCGCTTTCTTT. Translation gives CASSDSGPGGAFF.

This clone was recorded only once. The chain is built from TRBV11-2 and TRBJ1-3; TRBD1 aligns across 7 bases. Germline CDR1 is SGHAT and CDR2 is FQNNGV. The CDR3 is made up of 18 amino acids. The V segment lost 2 bases and the J segment 4 bases; nucleotides outside the gene matches: 14. The CDR3 loop reads CASSLRTGLTTWGNTIYF. CDR3 nucleotide sequence: TGTGCCAGCAGCTTAAGGACAGGCCTTACTACGTGGGGAAACACCATATATTTT.

J is TRBJ2-7 and V is TRBV6-5; 9 bases line up with TRBD2. The CDR3 runs to 15 residues. Germline assignment: CDR1 MNHEY and CDR2 SVGAGI. V was pared by 2 bases and J by 4 bases, with 6 bases of the junction left unmatched. CDR3 sequence: CASSYGASGVYEQYF. DNA for the CDR3: TGTGCCAGCAGTTACGGAGCTAGCGGGGTGTACGAGCAGTACTTC.

This clone was recorded at least ten times. This chain uses TRBV14 with TRBJ1-3; perhaps TRBD1 as D (5 bases). The V end lost 4 bases, the J end lost 0 bases, and 19 bases lay between the germline ends. CDR1 and CDR2 from the germline V gene are SGHDN and FVKESK. The CDR3 has 18 residues. The CDR3 protein is CASSLARSGWTSGNTIYF. The DNA for the CDR3 is TGTGCCAGCAGCCTCGCTAGGTCAGGGTGGACCTCTGGAAACACCATATATTTT.

This clone has a single count. This chain joins TRBV29-1 and TRBJ1-3; 7 nucleotides match TRBD1. The germline gives CDR1 SQVTM, CDR2 ANQGSEA. The CDR3 consists of 15 residues. V lost 5 bases and J lost 0; bases outside the gene matches: 7. CDR3 sequence reads: CSVLNRGSSGNTIYF. The CDR3 DNA reads TGCAGCGTTCTTAACAGGGGTTCCTCTGGAAACACCATATATTTT.

This chain connects TRBV13 to TRBJ2-3, with TRBD2 identical over 11 bases. There are 13 residues in the CDR3. V dropped 5 bases and J dropped 14; count of bases not matched to a gene: 9. Germline lookup yields CDR1 PRHDT and CDR2 FYEKMQ (reference sequence). The CDR3 sequence is CASSVKLAGATYF. CDR3 sequence (DNA): TGTGCCAGCAGCGTCAAACTAGCGGGGGCTACGTATTTT.

The rearrangement joins TRBV27 to TRBJ1-2; a possible D gene is TRBD1 (5 bases). The CDR3 is 16 residues long. Trimming cost V 2 bases and J 4 bases, with 17 bases left between them. Germline lookup yields CDR1 MNHEY and CDR2 SMNVEV (reference sequence). CDR3 sequence: CASSLRIQDRRYGYTF. DNA of the CDR3: TGTGCCAGCAGTTTAAGGATACAGGACCGACGCTATGGCTACACCTTC.

This clone occurred a few times. J is TRBJ1-1 and V is TRBV4-1, with TRBD1 as a possible D gene (5 bases). This CDR3 contains 14 residues. V lost 3 bases to trimming and J lost 1 base, with 9 bases between them. The V gene's germline CDR1 is MGHRA and CDR2 YSYEKL. The CDR3 is CASSQIGGNTEAFF. The CDR3 bases are TGCGCCAGCAGCCAGATCGGGGGGAACACTGAAGCTTTCTTT.

V and J are TRBV4-3 and TRBJ2-7; 9 positions match TRBD2. Per the germline V gene, CDR1 is LGHNA and CDR2 is YSLEER. The CDR3 totals 15 residues. J lost 3 bases, V lost 1 base, and 4 bases had no gene match. CDR3 in DNA: TGCGCCAGCAGCCAAGGAATTAGCGGGGGCTACGAGCAGTACTTC. This gives the protein CASSQGISGGYEQYF.

V usage is TRBV10-3 and J usage is TRBJ1-4; 9 bases agree with TRBD1. Trimming removed 4 bases from V and 3 bases from J; junction bases left unmatched: 3. In germline, CDR1 is ENHRY, CDR2 SYGVKD. There are 15 residues in the CDR3. The CDR3 DNA follows: TGTGCCATCAGTGCCCGGACAGGGGCTAATGAAAAACTGTTTTTT. Translation: CAISARTGANEKLFF.

DNA of the CDR3: TGTGCCAGTAGTATCGCGCAGCAGCTGCGGAATGAGCAGTTCTTC. Translated: CASSIAQQLRNEQFF. The chain employs TRBV19 and TRBJ2-1, with unresolved D. This CDR3 spans 15 amino acids. Germline assignment: CDR1 LNHDA and CDR2 SQIVND (reference sequence). Between the trimmed V and J ends, which lost 3 bases and 7 bases, there was a span of 16 bases.

The rearrangement links TRBV18 to TRBJ2-5, with 8 bases fitting TRBD2. Germline-derived CDR1 and CDR2 are KGHSH and LQKENI. The CDR3 has 14 residues. J was trimmed by 5 bases and V by 6 bases; bases with no gene match: 8. The CDR3 region is CASSPGLAGETQYF. The CDR3 DNA sequence: TGTGCCAGCTCCCCTGGACTAGCTGGGGAGACCCAGTACTTC.

The chain uses TRBV3-1 (or the pseudogene TRBV3-2) and TRBJ1-1; tentative D call: TRBD1 (6 bases). Germline V lookup: CDR1 LGHDT, CDR2 YNNKEL (reference sequence). V dropped 5 bases and J dropped 4 bases, with 17 bases sitting between them. This CDR3 region has 15 residues. This CDR3 is CASSSRTVLPTEAFF. The DNA for the CDR3 is TGTGCCAGCAGCTCTAGGACAGTTCTTCCCACTGAAGCTTTCTTT.

The chain employs TRBV7-5 and TRBJ1-1. TRBV7-5 is termed a pseudogene. CDR3 length: 16 amino acids. The chain's CDR3 is CARSSRRVHLLTEAFF. In nucleotides, the CDR3 is TGTGCCAGAAGCTCAAGGAGGGTCCACCTTCTAACTGAAGCTTTCTTT.

This clone was counted a few times. The rearrangement uses TRBV7-9 and TRBJ2-5; D might be TRBD2 (6 bases). From germline, CDR1 is SEHNR and CDR2 FQNEAQ (reference sequence). V was shortened by 5 bases and J by 2 bases, with 27 bases between the two germline ends. CDR3 length equals 19 residues. In DNA form, the CDR3 reads TGTGCCAGCAGCCACCCTTTTCCGGGGATCGGGGGTAAACAAGAGACCCAGTACTTC. Amino acids: CASSHPFPGIGGKQETQYF.

Of note for this clone: A junction boundary mismatches the germline segment, possibly from a read error. The rearrangement uses TRBV6-2 or TRBV6-3 and TRBJ1-5, with 8 bases fitting TRBD1. This CDR3 has 14 residues. Germline CDR1 is MNHEY and CDR2 is SVGEGT. CDR3 protein: CASTYRGSNQPQHF. The CDR3 DNA reads as TGTGCCAGCACTTACAGGGGGAGCAATCAGCCCCAGCATTTT.

This chain joins TRBV6-5 and TRBJ1-6; the D gene is possibly TRBD1 (6 bases). Germline CDR1 MNHEY, CDR2 SVGAGI. The CDR3 loop spans 16 amino acids. The ends were cut back, 4 bases at V and 7 bases at J, with 17 bases in the middle. The DNA of the CDR3 is TGTGCCAGCAGTTCCCAGGGGCGGCGACGGAATTCACCCCTCCACTTT. Protein product: CASSSQGRRRNSPLHF.

The V gene is TRBV30, the J gene TRBJ1-1; D is ambiguous. Germline CDR1 and CDR2: GTSNPN and SVGIG (reference sequence). Trimming cost V 4 bases and J 0 bases, with 18 bases left between them. The CDR3 loop spans 16 amino acids. The CDR3 loop reads CAWNPRRALMNTEAFF. As DNA, the CDR3 is TGTGCCTGGAACCCAAGGAGGGCCCTCATGAACACTGAAGCTTTCTTT.

J is TRBJ1-5 and V is TRBV28; TRBD1 might be the D (6 bases). CDR1 and CDR2 from the germline V gene are MDHEN and SYDVKM. V was clipped by 7 bases and J by 0 bases, with 13 bases between them. The CDR3 is 15 residues long. The CDR3 protein is CASKQGFYSNQPQHF. CDR3 nucleotides: TGTGCCAGCAAACAGGGATTTTATAGCAATCAGCCCCAGCATTTT.

This clone has a single count. V usage is TRBV19 and J usage is TRBJ2-7, with D possibly TRBD2 on 6 matching bases. This CDR3 contains 13 residues. Germline CDR1 is LNHDA and CDR2 is SQIVND (reference sequence). Trimming left V 5 bases short and J 7 bases short, with 15 bases between. CDR3 region: CASSGVPEGEQYF. In DNA, the CDR3 is TGTGCCAGTAGTGGCGTCCCGGAGGGGGAGCAGTACTTC.

This rearrangement joins TRBV10-3 to TRBJ1-1; 7 nucleotides line up with TRBD1. The junction had 8 bases not matched to a gene; V was cut back by 3 bases and J by 1 base. This CDR3 comprises 16 residues. Germline assignment: CDR1 ENHRY and CDR2 SYGVKD. As DNA, the CDR3 is TGTGCCATCAGTGACTGGAGGGGGCCGGGGAACACTGAAGCTTTCTTT. It codes for CAISDWRGPGNTEAFF.

This chain joins TRBV15 and TRBJ2-2; 7 nucleotides align to TRBD1. The trim removed 0 bases at V and 0 bases at J, leaving 4 bases unmatched. The CDR3 has 17 residues. CDR1 and CDR2 from the germline V gene are LNHNV and YYDKDF (reference sequence). The CDR3 reads CATSRDMGTANTGELFF. The CDR3 DNA follows: TGTGCCACCAGCAGAGATATGGGGACAGCGAACACCGGGGAGCTGTTTTTT. Full variable domain (missing parts from reference TRBV15 and TRBJ2-2): DAMVIQNPRYQVTQFGKPVTLSCSQTLNHNVMYWYQQKSSQAPKLLFHYYDKDFNNEADTPDNFQSRRPNTSFCFLDIRSPGLGDTAMYLCATSRDMGTANTGELFFGEGSRLTVL.

This clone was counted a single time. This chain joins TRBV9 and TRBJ2-5, with a possible D match to TRBD1 (6 bases). The CDR3 totals 15 residues. The germline V gene encodes CDR1 SGDLS and CDR2 YYNGEE. V dropped 2 bases and J dropped 2 bases, with 13 bases sitting between them. CDR3 amino acids: CASSVRGQSQETQYF. The CDR3 DNA sequence: TGTGCCAGCAGCGTTAGAGGACAGTCACAAGAGACCCAGTACTTC.

The rearrangement links TRBV28 to TRBJ2-3, with D tentatively TRBD1 (7 bases). CDR1 and CDR2 from the germline V gene are MDHEN and SYDVKM. Trimming removed 1 base at V and 1 base at J, with 21 bases between. This CDR3 has 19 amino acids. As DNA, the CDR3 is TGTGCCAGCAGTTTATCCCAGGGGGGCGACTACGCGGGCACAGATACGCAGTATTTT. Residues: CASSLSQGGDYAGTDTQYF. The full variable domain, with the rest looked up from reference TRBV28 and TRBJ2-3, is DVKVTQSSRYLVKRTGEKVFLECVQDMDHENMFWYRQDPGLGLRLIYFSYDVKMKEKGDIPEGYSVSREKKERFSLILESASTNQTSMYLCASSLSQGGDYAGTDTQYFGPGTRLTVL.